This T cell receptor (beta chain) was found in a study of cytomegalovirus exposure and HLA in healthy donors. General observations from the study: Common viral pathogens seemed to be connected with several of the most significant clusters, according to a later analysis. The Asian-associated ancestry cluster reportedly had fewer N-insertions than the approximately 670-donor mean in a later analysis.

This clone has only a few counts. The antigen is not known. Donors sampled were nominally healthy, though unrecorded immune exposures were likely. Vbeta (60) and Jbeta (13) primers were used in the PCR. Clones were sequenced by immunoSEQ multiplex PCR, and TCRdb holds only the in-frame ones, with some missing. The sample consists of 130,000 or so clones, approximately 80% of them appearing once. Sequencing input: PBMCs. The sequence derives from a woman in her late teens or twenties in good health and CMV-seropositive.

The CDR3 here is CASSEGESSYNEQFF. CDR3 coding DNA: TGTGCCAGCAGTGAAGGGGAGAGCTCCTACAATGAGCAGTTCTTC. V gene TRBV25-1 combines with J gene TRBJ2-1; D is perhaps TRBD2 (5 bases). This CDR3 has 15 amino acids. The germline V gene encodes CDR1 MGHDK and CDR2 SYGVNS. V was cut by 2 bases and J by 0 bases, with 8 bases left in between.